A single sample gave rise to the 27 T cell receptor beta chains below, sequenced in a study of regulatory T cells in long-lasting Graves disease. Regarding time point: newly diagnosed GD, antithyroid drugs for less than 3 months. From RNA extracted from PBMCs, the TCR library was made. Building of the TCR beta libraries involved iRepertoire HTBI primers and Arm-PCR of CDR3 regions. MiXCR, run by TCRdb on the multiplex PCR reads, gives a single entry per CDR3 protein. The table shows about 470,000 distinct CDR3 sequences, with more than 13% occurring only once. These data also formed part of another study, on T cells in Graves' hyperthyroidism and ophthalmopathy.

The sequenced sample was peripheral blood mononuclear cells (PBMCs), obtained at new diagnosis, from a patient treated with antithyroid drugs. These receptors all stem from a woman aged 25 to 39 with Graves disease.

This clonotype was counted between two and nine times. The rearrangement uses TRBV18 and TRBJ2-2, with 8 bases lining up with TRBD2. The germline gives CDR1 KGHSH, CDR2 LQKENI. The CDR3 is 14 amino acids. The CDR3 loop is CAPPGGSYTGELFF. CDR3 nucleotides: TGTGCTCCACCGGGGGGGAGTTACACCGGGGAGCTGTTTTTT.

This clonotype was seen a handful of times. The rearrangement joins TRBV6-1 to TRBJ1-2; possibly TRBD1 for D (6 bases). This CDR3 region has 12 residues. Germline-derived CDR1 and CDR2 are MNHNS and SASEGT. V was clipped by 4 bases and J by 4 bases, with 7 bases between them. The CDR3, as DNA: TGTGCCAGCAGTGGACAGGCCTATGGCTACACCTTC. Amino acids: CASSGQAYGYTF.

This chain joins TRBV5-1 and TRBJ1-2, with TRBD1 as a possible D gene (5 bases). With 4 bases removed from V and 4 bases from J, the gap between germline ends came to 17 bases. The germline V gene has CDR1 SGHRS and CDR2 YFSETQ. The CDR3 length is 15 residues. Here the CDR3 reads CASSRGTPGLYGYTF. In nucleotides, the CDR3 is TGCGCCAGCAGCAGGGGAACCCCGGGGCTCTATGGCTACACCTTC. Supplemented by reference TRBV5-1 and TRBJ1-2, the full variable domain reads KAGVTQTPRYLIKTRGQQVTLSCSPISGHRSVSWYQQTPGQGLQFLFEYFSETQRNKGNFPGRFSGRQFSNSRSEMNVSTLELGDSALYLCASSRGTPGLYGYTFGSGTRLTVV.

This clonotype was seen repeatedly, ten times or more. J is TRBJ2-3 and V is TRBV11-2; D possibly corresponds to TRBD2 (6 bases). The V end was cut by 5 bases, the J end by 1 base, with 10 bases between. The CDR3 is made up of 14 amino acids. CDR1 SGHAT and CDR2 FQNNGV come from the germline V gene. In nucleotides, the CDR3 is TGTGCCAGCAGCCGACTAGTGGGCACAGATACGCAGTATTTT. Translation gives CASSRLVGTDTQYF.

The chain recombines TRBV5-5 with TRBJ2-7; D is unresolved. V shed 3 bases and J shed 4 bases, with 14 bases lying between them. This CDR3 spans 14 amino acids. Germline CDR1 SGHKS, CDR2 YYEKEE (reference sequence). Here the CDR3 DNA reads TGTGCCAGCAGCTCCAACTCAGTGGGGTACGAGCAGTACTTC. Translation: CASSSNSVGYEQYF. The full variable domain, its missing parts supplied by reference TRBV5-5 and TRBJ2-7, is DAGVTQSPTHLIKTRGQQVTLRCSPISGHKSVSWYQQVLGQGPQFIFQYYEKEERGRGNFPDRFSARQFPNYSSELNVNALLLGDSALYLCASSSNSVGYEQYFGPGTRLTVT.

As regards this clonotype: A much larger clone is a single base away; this may be a read error. The chain uses TRBV9 and TRBJ2-1, with D unclear. The CDR3 length is 11 residues. Deletions cut 2 bases from V and 8 bases from J, with 5 bases between. The germline V gene encodes CDR1 SGDLS and CDR2 YYNGEE. CDR3 nucleotides: TGTGCCAGCAGCGTCGAATATGAGCAGTTCTTC. Amino acids: CASSVEYEQFF.

This chain joins TRBV12-3 or TRBV12-4 and TRBJ1-5; maybe TRBD1 (6 bases). The CDR3 totals 16 residues. The V gene lost 5 bases and the J gene lost 3 bases, with 17 bases spanning the gap. The CDR3 region is CASSPQGGGNNQPQHF. The CDR3 DNA reads as TGTGCCAGCAGTCCCCAGGGAGGGGGAAACAATCAGCCCCAGCATTTT.

This clonotype was counted between two and nine times. The chain joins TRBV15 to TRBJ2-7; D remains unclear. V shed 0 bases and J shed 6 bases, with 12 bases lying between them. The CDR3 totals 14 residues. Germline V lookup: CDR1 LNHNV, CDR2 YYDKDF (reference sequence). CDR3 bases: TGTGCCACCAGCAGAGAAAGGCCCCTGAGCGAGCAGTACTTC. It is translated as CATSRERPLSEQYF.

This clonotype has more than one count but fewer than ten. V usage is TRBV19 and J usage is TRBJ2-7, with a weak D call TRBD2 (6 bases). V lost 8 bases and J 5 bases, leaving 19 bases between the germline ends. This CDR3 has 14 residues. Germline V gives CDR1 LNHDA, CDR2 SQIVND (reference sequence). The CDR3 DNA reads as TGTGCCAGTTGCGGGGACCGTCTTACAGACGAGCAGTACTTC. This translates into CASCGDRLTDEQYF.

This clonotype was observed many times. The genes are TRBV12-3 or TRBV12-4 and TRBJ2-3, with D maybe TRBD1 (6 bases). The V and J ends lost 6 bases and 6 bases respectively, with 19 bases between them. There are 15 residues in the CDR3. CDR3 sequence: CASSYYQGRMDTQYF. The CDR3, as DNA: TGTGCCAGCAGCTACTATCAGGGGCGAATGGATACGCAGTATTTT.

Ten or more counts support this clonotype. This chain uses TRBV20-1 with TRBJ1-4; D is uncertain. Trimming stripped 6 bases from V and 6 bases from J, with 11 bases between. The CDR3 loop spans 12 amino acids. CDR1 and CDR2 (germline): DFQATT, SNEGSKA (reference sequence). The CDR3 sequence is CSAIPHDEKLFF. In nucleotides, the CDR3 is TGCAGTGCAATTCCCCACGATGAAAAACTGTTTTTT.

Ten or more counts support this clonotype. The V gene is TRBV11-2, the J gene TRBJ2-4; 9 bases agree with TRBD2. The germline gives CDR1 SGHAT, CDR2 FQNNGV. This CDR3 region has 18 residues. The trim removed 2 bases at V and 0 bases at J, leaving 8 bases unmatched. CDR3 in amino acids: CASSLTALAGVAKNIQYF. For the CDR3, the DNA is TGTGCCAGCAGCTTAACGGCCTTAGCGGGAGTAGCCAAAAACATTCAGTACTTC.

This clonotype was seen many times. This sequence joins TRBV20-1 and TRBJ2-1; perhaps D is TRBD1 or TRBD2 (5 bases each). The CDR3 is made up of 12 amino acids. Per germline, CDR1 DFQATT and CDR2 SNEGSKA (reference sequence). V gave up 3 bases and J gave up 5 bases, with 8 bases separating them. CDR3 coding DNA: TGCAGTGCTAGGGGGACCGACAATGAGCAGTTCTTC. Encoded protein: CSARGTDNEQFF.

Comments on this clonotype: A much larger clone lies a single base off, so this may be a read error. The chain joins TRBV29-1 to TRBJ2-3; D is ambiguous. This CDR3 is built from 15 residues. CDR1 SQVTM and CDR2 ANQGSEA come from the germline V gene. CDR3 loop: CSVPDALRSTDTRYF. The CDR3 DNA reads TGCAGCGTCCCTGATGCACTACGCAGCACAGATACGCGGTATTTT.

This clonotype was counted between two and nine times. This chain joins TRBV19 and TRBJ1-1; unclear D gene. Germline V gives CDR1 LNHDA, CDR2 SQIVND (reference sequence). The CDR3 contains 16 residues. V shed 2 bases and J shed 3 bases, with 16 bases lying between them. In DNA form, the CDR3 reads TGTGCCAGTAGTATACCCCCCGGCAGCTCCTACACTGAAGCTTTCTTT. It codes for CASSIPPGSSYTEAFF. Full variable domain (rest looked up from reference TRBV19 and TRBJ1-1): DGGITQSPKYLFRKEGQNVTLSCEQNLNHDAMYWYRQDPGQGLRLIYYSQIVNDFQKGDIAEGYSVSREKKESFPLTVTSAQKNPTAFYLCASSIPPGSSYTEAFFGQGTRLTVV.

This clonotype was seen at least ten times. The CDR3 DNA sequence: TGTGCCAGCAGTTTATTGGGCAGCTCGGGGGAGCAGTTCTTC. This sequence encodes CASSLLGSSGEQFF. The V gene is TRBV28, the J gene TRBJ2-1, with D perhaps TRBD2 (5 bases). Germline V CDR1 and CDR2: MDHEN, SYDVKM. Deletions cut 1 base from V and 10 bases from J, with 14 bases between. The CDR3 extends over 14 amino acids.

The V and J genes are TRBV6-1 and TRBJ2-1; D is perhaps TRBD2 (5 bases). CDR3 length: 13 amino acids. The V gene's germline CDR1 is MNHNS and CDR2 SASEGT. V was trimmed by 7 bases and J by 12 bases, leaving 19 bases between them. The CDR3 here is CASTPSRTEGQFF. For the CDR3, the DNA is TGTGCCAGCACCCCTAGCCGGACTGAGGGGCAGTTCTTC.

This clonotype has a count of ten or more. The chain recombines TRBV18 with TRBJ2-1; D is unresolved. V was pared by 0 bases and J by 6 bases, with 9 bases between. The germline CDR1 and CDR2 sequences are KGHSH and LQKENI. This CDR3 spans 14 amino acids. CDR3 amino acids: CASSPPVRSNEQFF. DNA of the CDR3: TGTGCCAGCTCACCACCGGTCAGAAGCAATGAGCAGTTCTTC.

This clonotype was detected ten times or more. The V and J genes are TRBV10-3 and TRBJ2-1, with D unclear. Germline-derived CDR1 and CDR2 are ENHRY and SYGVKD. This CDR3 has 11 residues. Trimming took off 4 bases at V and 6 bases at J, with 4 bases between the two ends. The CDR3 nucleotides are TGTGCCATCAGTGCCCCCAATGAGCAGTTCTTC. Translation gives CAISAPNEQFF.

J is TRBJ2-7 and V is TRBV6-1; no clear D gene. Trimming stripped 6 bases from V and 0 bases from J, with 9 bases between. This CDR3 has 13 residues. The germline V gene encodes CDR1 MNHNS and CDR2 SASEGT. The CDR3 nucleotides read TGTGCCAGCAGCAAAACAGCCTCCTACGAGCAGTACTTC. This codes for CASSKTASYEQYF.

This clonotype was counted at least ten times. The chain links TRBV20-1 to TRBJ2-7, with 9 bases identical to TRBD2. Per germline, CDR1 DFQATT and CDR2 SNEGSKA (reference sequence). Unmatched junction bases numbered 3, after V lost 3 bases and J lost 3 bases. The CDR3 consists of 13 residues. The CDR3 nucleotides are TGCAGTGCTAGTAGCGGGAGTGGCTACGAGCAGTACTTC. The encoded protein is CSASSGSGYEQYF.

This clonotype came up a few times. This sequence joins TRBV4-1 and TRBJ1-1, with 7 bases that match TRBD1. The J segment lost 5 bases and the V segment lost 4 bases, leaving 4 bases of the junction unmatched. Germline loops: CDR1 MGHRA, CDR2 YSYEKL. This CDR3 has 13 amino acids. As DNA, the CDR3 is TGCGCCAGCAGCCTTCAACAGGGGACTGAAGCTTTCTTT. It translates to CASSLQQGTEAFF.

The sample holds many counts of this clonotype. This sequence joins TRBV28 and TRBJ2-5; D unresolved. This CDR3 contains 15 residues. The germline V and J ends were trimmed by 5 bases and 2 bases, with 15 bases remaining between them. Germline V gene sequence: CDR1 MDHEN, CDR2 SYDVKM. CDR3 sequence: CASSTPSGRQETQYF. As DNA, the CDR3 is TGTGCCAGCAGTACTCCATCCGGCAGACAAGAGACCCAGTACTTC.

Here the CDR3 reads CASSSAGSGQYF. DNA of the CDR3: TGTGCCAGCAGCTCAGCGGGTTCGGGGCAGTATTTT. The gene calls are TRBV12-3 or TRBV12-4 and TRBJ2-3; possible D gene TRBD2, 6 bases. The length of the CDR3 is 12 residues. Trimming stripped 6 bases from V and 11 bases from J, with 15 bases between.

This clonotype was observed at least ten times. The genes are TRBV2 and TRBJ2-1; D not resolved. The V end lost 5 bases, the J end lost 7 bases, and 12 bases lay between the germline ends. The V gene's germline CDR1 is SNHLY and CDR2 FYNNEI. This CDR3 is 13 amino acids long. The CDR3 region has the DNA TGTGCCAGCAGTAGCCCCAAAGGTAATGAGCAGTTCTTC. Translating it yields CASSSPKGNEQFF.

In the case of this clonotype: Because the CDR3 is missing its conserved closing phenylalanine or tryptophan, this is likely a read error. The chain carries TRBV12-3 or TRBV12-4 and TRBJ1-2; a possible D gene is TRBD1 (5 bases). V shed 2 bases and J shed 6 bases, with 7 bases lying between them. The CDR3 covers 12 residues. The CDR3 spells CASSLRGDGYTS. For the CDR3, the DNA is TGTGCCAGCAGTTTACGGGGGGATGGCTACACCTCC.

Only a few counts were recorded for this clonotype. This chain connects TRBV10-1 to TRBJ1-2; D gene uncertain. CDR1 is WNHNN, CDR2 SYGVQD, per germline (reference sequence). Trimming removed 4 bases from V and 8 bases from J, with 5 bases in between. The CDR3 has 10 amino acids. Written as DNA, the CDR3 is TGCGCCAGCAGTGCCGGGGGCTACACCTTC. Translated: CASSAGGYTF.